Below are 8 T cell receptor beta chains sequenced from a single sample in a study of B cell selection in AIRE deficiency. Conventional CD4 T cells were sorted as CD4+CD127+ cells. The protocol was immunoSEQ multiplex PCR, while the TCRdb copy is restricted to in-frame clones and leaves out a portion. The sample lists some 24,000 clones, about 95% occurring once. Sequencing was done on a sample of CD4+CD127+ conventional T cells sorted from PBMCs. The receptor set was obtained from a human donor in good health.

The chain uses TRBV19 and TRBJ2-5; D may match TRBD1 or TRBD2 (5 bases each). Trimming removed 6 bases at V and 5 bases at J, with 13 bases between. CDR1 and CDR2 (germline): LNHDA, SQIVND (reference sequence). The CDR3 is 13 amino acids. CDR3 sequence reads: CASRDQGVETQYF. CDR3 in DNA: TGTGCCAGTAGGGATCAGGGAGTGGAGACCCAGTACTTC.

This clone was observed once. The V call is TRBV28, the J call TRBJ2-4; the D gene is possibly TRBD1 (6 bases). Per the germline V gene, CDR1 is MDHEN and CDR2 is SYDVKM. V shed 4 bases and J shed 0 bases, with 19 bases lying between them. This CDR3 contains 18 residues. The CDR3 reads CASSSPGELVLAKNIQYF. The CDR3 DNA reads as TGTGCCAGCAGTTCCCCAGGGGAGCTTGTCCTAGCCAAAAACATTCAGTACTTC.

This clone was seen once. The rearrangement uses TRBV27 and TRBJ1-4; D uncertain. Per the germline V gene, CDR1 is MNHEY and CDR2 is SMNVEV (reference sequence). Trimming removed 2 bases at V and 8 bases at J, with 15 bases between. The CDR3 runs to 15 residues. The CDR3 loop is CASSLMSGLREKLFF. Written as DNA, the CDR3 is TGTGCCAGCAGTTTAATGTCGGGGTTACGGGAAAAACTGTTTTTT.

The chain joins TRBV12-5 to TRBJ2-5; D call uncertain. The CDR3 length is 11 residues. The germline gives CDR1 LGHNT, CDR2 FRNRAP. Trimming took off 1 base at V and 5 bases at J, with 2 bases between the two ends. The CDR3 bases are TGTGCTAGTGGTTTGGACGAGACCCAGTACTTC. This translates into CASGLDETQYF.

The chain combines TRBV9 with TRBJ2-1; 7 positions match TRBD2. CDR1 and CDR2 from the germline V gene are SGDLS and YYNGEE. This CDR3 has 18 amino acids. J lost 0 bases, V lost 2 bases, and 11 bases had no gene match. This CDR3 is CASSVDLHPGGSYNEQFF. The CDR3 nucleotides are TGTGCCAGCAGCGTCGACCTCCACCCGGGAGGCTCCTACAATGAGCAGTTCTTC.

The CDR3 bases are TGTGCCAGCAGCTTTAAGCCGATTAATAAGGCAGGCTCCACAGATACGCAGTATTTT. This gives the protein CASSFKPINKAGSTDTQYF. The chain combines TRBV7-2 with TRBJ2-3; D not resolved. Per the germline V gene, CDR1 is SGHTA and CDR2 is FQGNSA. The CDR3 covers 19 residues. V gave up 3 bases and J gave up 2 bases, with 24 bases separating them.

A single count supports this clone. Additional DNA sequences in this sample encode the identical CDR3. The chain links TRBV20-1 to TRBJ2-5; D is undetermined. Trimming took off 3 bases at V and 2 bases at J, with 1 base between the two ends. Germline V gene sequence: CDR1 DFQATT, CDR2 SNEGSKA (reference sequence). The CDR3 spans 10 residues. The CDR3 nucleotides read TGCAGTGCTAGGCAAGAGACCCAGTACTTC. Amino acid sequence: CSARQETQYF.

The CDR3: CASSDNFRGIGGEKLFF. CDR3 in DNA: TGTGCCAGCAGTGATAATTTTCGCGGGATCGGGGGCGAAAAACTGTTTTTT. The chain combines TRBV6-1 with TRBJ1-4, with a weak D call TRBD1 (6 bases). This CDR3 region has 17 residues. CDR1 is MNHNS and CDR2 is SASEGT in the germline V gene. V dropped 3 bases and J dropped 8 bases, with 22 bases sitting between them.